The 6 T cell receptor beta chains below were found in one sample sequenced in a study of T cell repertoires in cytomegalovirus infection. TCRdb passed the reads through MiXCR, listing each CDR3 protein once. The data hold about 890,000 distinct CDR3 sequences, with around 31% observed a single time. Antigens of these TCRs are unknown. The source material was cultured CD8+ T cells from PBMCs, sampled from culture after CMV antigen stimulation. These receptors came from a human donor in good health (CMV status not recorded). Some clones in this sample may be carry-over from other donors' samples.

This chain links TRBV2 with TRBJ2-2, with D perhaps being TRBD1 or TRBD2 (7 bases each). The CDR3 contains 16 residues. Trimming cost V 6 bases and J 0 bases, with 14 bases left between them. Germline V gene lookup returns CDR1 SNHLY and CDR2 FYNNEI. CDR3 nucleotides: TGTGCCAGCAGCAGGGGGGGTGAAGCGAACACCGGGGAGCTGTTTTTT. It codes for CASSRGGEANTGELFF. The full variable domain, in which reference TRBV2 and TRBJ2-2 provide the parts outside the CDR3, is EPEVTQTPSHQVTQMGQEVILRCVPISNHLYFYWYRQILGQKVEFLVSFYNNEISEKSEIFDDQFSVERPDGSNFTLKIRSTKLEDSAMYFCASSRGGEANTGELFFGEGSRLTVL.

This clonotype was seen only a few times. CDR3 residues: CASSLYLAGGQLQETQYF. CDR3 coding DNA: TGTGCCAGCAGCTTATACCTAGCGGGGGGGCAACTACAAGAGACCCAGTACTTC. The rearrangement joins TRBV7-2 to TRBJ2-5, with TRBD2 matching 12 bases. Germline CDR1 reads SGHTA; CDR2 reads FQGNSA. The CDR3 totals 18 residues. V dropped 2 bases and J dropped 2; count of bases not matched to a gene: 9.

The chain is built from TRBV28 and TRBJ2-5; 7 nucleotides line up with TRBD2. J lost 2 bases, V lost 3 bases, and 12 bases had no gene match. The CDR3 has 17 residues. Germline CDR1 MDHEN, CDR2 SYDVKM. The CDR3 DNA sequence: TGTGCCAGCAGTTTCCCTCCGGGGGGACCAGAACAAGAGACCCAGTACTTC. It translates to CASSFPPGGPEQETQYF.

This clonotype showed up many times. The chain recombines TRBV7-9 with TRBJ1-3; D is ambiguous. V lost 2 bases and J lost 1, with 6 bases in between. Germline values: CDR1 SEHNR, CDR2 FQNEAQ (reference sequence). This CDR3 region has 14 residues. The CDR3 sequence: CASSLRVSGNTIYF. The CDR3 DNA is TGTGCCAGCAGCTTAAGGGTGTCTGGAAACACCATATATTTT. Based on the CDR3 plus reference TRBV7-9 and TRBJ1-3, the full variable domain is DTGVSQNPRHKITKRGQNVTFRCDPISEHNRLYWYRQTLGQGPEFLTYFQNEAQLEKSRLLSDRFSAERPKGSFSTLEIQRTEQGDSAMYLCASSLRVSGNTIYFGEGSWLTVV.

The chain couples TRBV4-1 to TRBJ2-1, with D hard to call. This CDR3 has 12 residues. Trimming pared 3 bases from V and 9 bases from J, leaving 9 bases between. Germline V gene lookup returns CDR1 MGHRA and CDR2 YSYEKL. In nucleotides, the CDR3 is TGCGCCAGCAGCCAGGCCCCCGTTGAGCAGTTCTTC. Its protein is CASSQAPVEQFF.

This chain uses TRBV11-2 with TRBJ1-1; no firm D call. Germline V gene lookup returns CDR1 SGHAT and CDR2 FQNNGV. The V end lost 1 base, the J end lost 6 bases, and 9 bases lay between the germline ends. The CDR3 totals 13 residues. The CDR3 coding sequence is TGTGCCAGCAGCTTAGGTGTGGGTTCTGAAGCTTTCTTT. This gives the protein CASSLGVGSEAFF.